One and the same sample provided the 17 T cell receptor beta chains below, sequenced in a study of shared clonotypes between healthy human individuals. Profiled with immunoSEQ multiplex PCR; TCRdb holds only in-frame clones, not every one. The sample has hundreds of thousands of clones; roughly 70% are singletons. Material: memory CD4+ T cells sorted from blood. This sample's subset: CD45RA-negative fraction. The receptors derive from a woman aged 30 to 39 in good health.

This clone has more than one count but fewer than ten. The rearrangement joins TRBV19 to TRBJ1-1, with unresolved D. Germline loops: CDR1 LNHDA, CDR2 SQIVND (reference sequence). Trimming stripped 6 bases from V and 4 bases from J, with 12 bases between. The CDR3 loop spans 13 amino acids. The CDR3 nucleotides read TGTGCCAGTAGCCTGACTACGGGCACTGAAGCTTTCTTT. Translated: CASSLTTGTEAFF.

V usage is TRBV11-3 and J usage is TRBJ1-2; D call uncertain. V gave up 3 bases and J gave up 4 bases, with 15 bases separating them. This CDR3 is built from 15 residues. Germline V gene lookup returns CDR1 SGHNT and CDR2 YENEEA. CDR3 sequence reads: CASSFSRGTLYGYTF. The DNA of the CDR3 is TGTGCCAGCAGCTTCTCACGGGGTACCCTCTATGGCTACACCTTC. Full variable domain (missing parts from reference TRBV11-3 and TRBJ1-2): EAGVVQSPRYKIIEKKQPVAFWCNPISGHNTLYWYLQNLGQGPELLIRYENEEAVDDSQLPKDRFSAERLKGVDSTLKIQPAELGDSAVYLCASSFSRGTLYGYTFGSGTRLTVV.

This clone was seen a handful of times. V is TRBV6-5 and J is TRBJ1-1, with unresolved D. V lost 0 bases to trimming and J lost 7 bases, with 9 bases between them. The germline V gene has CDR1 MNHEY and CDR2 SVGAGI. This CDR3 is 13 amino acids long. The CDR3: CASSYSFASEAFF. DNA of the CDR3: TGTGCCAGCAGTTACTCCTTTGCGAGTGAAGCTTTCTTT.

This clone was found a few times. The rearrangement links TRBV19 to TRBJ2-7; maybe TRBD2 (6 bases). The CDR3 is made up of 14 amino acids. Germline CDR1 and CDR2: LNHDA and SQIVND (reference sequence). V dropped 4 bases and J dropped 2 bases, with 12 bases sitting between them. CDR3 nucleotide sequence: TGTGCCAGTAGTAAACTAGCAGGAGCCTACGAGCAGTACTTC. Its protein product is CASSKLAGAYEQYF. Drawing the rest from reference TRBV19 and TRBJ2-7, the complete variable domain is DGGITQSPKYLFRKEGQNVTLSCEQNLNHDAMYWYRQDPGQGLRLIYYSQIVNDFQKGDIAEGYSVSREKKESFPLTVTSAQKNPTAFYLCASSKLAGAYEQYFGPGTRLTVT.

The chain links TRBV28 to TRBJ1-5, with a weak D call TRBD1 (5 bases). The CDR3 contains 12 residues. With 7 bases removed from V and 5 bases from J, the gap between germline ends came to 9 bases. Germline V CDR1 and CDR2: MDHEN, SYDVKM. The CDR3 is CASTMGDQPQHF. The CDR3 nucleotides are TGTGCCAGCACAATGGGGGATCAGCCCCAGCATTTT.

This clone has ten or more counts. V is TRBV5-1 and J is TRBJ2-6; no firm D call. The germline CDR1 and CDR2 sequences are SGHRS and YFSETQ. There are 16 residues in the CDR3. V was shortened by 1 base and J by 2 bases, with 10 bases between the two germline ends. This CDR3 reads CASSLSVLPGANVLTF. As DNA, the CDR3 is TGCGCCAGCAGCTTGTCCGTACTCCCTGGGGCCAACGTCCTGACTTTC.

The V gene is TRBV5-6, the J gene TRBJ2-5; tentatively, D is TRBD2 (5 bases). V was shortened by 2 bases and J by 1 base, with 9 bases between the two germline ends. The germline CDR1 and CDR2 sequences are SGHDT and YYEEEE. The CDR3 is 14 residues long. The CDR3 nucleotides read TGTGCCAGCAGCTTCGAGGGAATCCAAGAGACCCAGTACTTC. It is translated as CASSFEGIQETQYF.

The chain recombines TRBV7-8 with TRBJ2-2; D not certain. Per germline, CDR1 SGHVS and CDR2 FQNEAQ. V was trimmed by 1 base and J by 5 bases, leaving 14 bases between them. The length of the CDR3 is 16 residues. CDR3 nucleotide sequence: TGTGCCAGCAGCTTAGAGTCTCCTCGACCTACCGGGGAGCTGTTTTTT. Translation: CASSLESPRPTGELFF. The whole variable domain, filled in from reference TRBV7-8 and TRBJ2-2, reads GAGVSQSPRYKVAKRGQDVALRCDPISGHVSLFWYQQALGQGPEFLTYFQNEAQLDKSGLPSDRFFAERPEGSVSTLKIQRTQQEDSAVYLCASSLESPRPTGELFFGEGSRLTVL.

This clone was picked up a small number of times. The rearrangement joins TRBV5-1 to TRBJ1-2; D remains ambiguous. CDR1 and CDR2 (germline): SGHRS, YFSETQ. CDR3 size: 14 residues. The V end was cut by 0 bases, the J end by 4 bases, with 10 bases between. The CDR3 DNA follows: TGCGCCAGCAGCTTGGGGGAGGTTGGCTATGGCTACACCTTC. Translated, it gives CASSLGEVGYGYTF.

This clone has more than one count but fewer than ten. The chain employs TRBV19 and TRBJ1-5, with 8 bases identical to TRBD1. The V segment lost 0 bases and the J segment 5 bases; nucleotides outside the gene matches: 9. The CDR3 has 17 residues. CDR1 LNHDA and CDR2 SQIVND come from the germline V gene (reference sequence). The CDR3 DNA follows: TGTGCCAGTAGTATAGATTTGGGGACAGGAGTTCATCAGCCCCAGCATTTT. It yields the protein CASSIDLGTGVHQPQHF.

This clone came up many times. V usage is TRBV2 and J usage is TRBJ2-7, with TRBD2 identical over 8 bases. The V and J ends lost 4 bases and 0 bases, in that order; junction bases with no gene match: 11. The germline CDR1 and CDR2 sequences are SNHLY and FYNNEI. This CDR3 contains 17 residues. The CDR3 is CASSGQLGGVLSYEQYF. In DNA, the CDR3 is TGTGCCAGCAGTGGGCAACTCGGGGGGGTGCTCTCCTACGAGCAGTACTTC.

The genes are TRBV28 and TRBJ1-5; tentative D call: TRBD1 (6 bases). The V gene's germline CDR1 is MDHEN and CDR2 SYDVKM. V dropped 4 bases and J dropped 2 bases, with 24 bases sitting between them. The CDR3 is 19 residues long. For the CDR3, the DNA is TGTGCCAGCAGTTCCCCCAGGGACACACTACTGTCAGGCAATCAGCCCCAGCATTTT. This translates into CASSSPRDTLLSGNQPQHF.

This sequence joins TRBV11-1 and TRBJ2-3; D unclear. Germline V gives CDR1 SGHAT, CDR2 FQDESV (reference sequence). Trimming cost V 1 base and J 7 bases, with 9 bases left between them. The CDR3 totals 13 residues. Here the CDR3 DNA reads TGTGCCAGCAGCTTAGTGGTTGCGAATACGCAGTATTTT. Translated, it gives CASSLVVANTQYF. Looking up the rest from reference TRBV11-1 and TRBJ2-3 gives the full variable domain: EAEVAQSPRYKITEKSQAVAFWCDPISGHATLYWYRQILGQGPELLVQFQDESVVDDSQLPKDRFSAERLKGVDSTLKIQPAELGDSAMYLCASSLVVANTQYFGPGTRLTVL.

The chain employs TRBV28 and TRBJ2-7; no clear D. The V gene lost 6 bases and the J gene lost 2 bases, with 8 bases spanning the gap. Germline V gives CDR1 MDHEN, CDR2 SYDVKM. The CDR3 spans 12 residues. Here the CDR3 reads CASSFLTYEQYF. CDR3 DNA sequence: TGTGCCAGCAGCTTCCTAACCTACGAGCAGTACTTC.

There are a few counts of this clone. The chain employs TRBV7-2 and TRBJ2-7, with a tentative D call TRBD2 (6 bases). Germline CDR1 is SGHTA and CDR2 is FQGNSA. V dropped 5 bases and J dropped 2 bases, with 13 bases sitting between them. CDR3 length: 14 residues. For the CDR3, the DNA is TGTGCCAGCAGCCGGGGACTCCAAACCTACGAGCAGTACTTC. Residues: CASSRGLQTYEQYF.

In DNA, the CDR3 is TGTGCCAGTAGTATCGGCTTAGCGGGAGGCCGGGCTGGGGCCAACGTCCTGACTTTC. This translates into CASSIGLAGGRAGANVLTF. This chain joins TRBV19 and TRBJ2-6; 10 bases match TRBD2. V lost 3 bases and J lost 2; bases outside the gene matches: 10. This CDR3 has 19 amino acids. CDR1 is LNHDA, CDR2 SQIVND, per germline (reference sequence).

The chain couples TRBV11-2 to TRBJ2-1; TRBD1 matches at 9 bases. The CDR3 extends over 15 amino acids. Germline CDR1 and CDR2: SGHAT and FQNNGV. Unmatched junction bases numbered 3, after V lost 2 bases and J lost 4 bases. CDR3 nucleotides: TGTGCCAGCAGCTTATGGGACAGGGTGTACAATGAGCAGTTCTTC. Translated: CASSLWDRVYNEQFF.